The 25 T cell receptor beta chains reported below all come from one sample, sequenced in a study of control samples from healthy donors and cancer patients (dated by TCRdb to about 2020). The library relied on the immunoSEQ multiplex PCR assay. In TCRdb, the immuneACCESS table is reduced to in-frame sequences with V and J assigned. These tables do not hold every clone; where another copy was compared, an unresolved V gene accounts for under half, and the others remain unexplained. This sample holds 230,000 or so clones; 90% to 95% were observed only once. Of the sample, roughly 1.6% is held by the ten largest clones. Sequences were obtained from blood. The receptors were gathered from a man aged 50 to 60 in good health.

The chain joins TRBV19 to TRBJ1-1, with D hard to call. The V end was cut by 0 bases, the J end by 7 bases, with 18 bases between. CDR3 length: 16 residues. The V gene's germline CDR1 is LNHDA and CDR2 SQIVND (reference sequence). Here the CDR3 DNA reads TGTGCCAGTAGTATAGAAGTTGGGCGGCGCGGGAGTGAAGCTTTCTTT. Amino acid sequence: CASSIEVGRRGSEAFF. The variable domain in full, completed from reference TRBV19 and TRBJ1-1, reads DGGITQSPKYLFRKEGQNVTLSCEQNLNHDAMYWYRQDPGQGLRLIYYSQIVNDFQKGDIAEGYSVSREKKESFPLTVTSAQKNPTAFYLCASSIEVGRRGSEAFFGQGTRLTVV.

This clone occurred once. The V gene is TRBV7-8, the J gene TRBJ2-5; weak D call: TRBD1 (6 bases). Germline V lookup: CDR1 SGHVS, CDR2 FQNEAQ. V lost 3 bases and J 4 bases, leaving 12 bases between the germline ends. The CDR3 has 14 residues. This chain's CDR3 is CASSFHRDGETQYF. CDR3 DNA sequence: TGTGCCAGCAGCTTCCACAGGGATGGAGAGACCCAGTACTTC. The complete variable domain, with remaining parts taken from reference TRBV7-8 and TRBJ2-5, reads GAGVSQSPRYKVAKRGQDVALRCDPISGHVSLFWYQQALGQGPEFLTYFQNEAQLDKSGLPSDRFFAERPEGSVSTLKIQRTQQEDSAVYLCASSFHRDGETQYFGPGTRLLVL.

The V call is TRBV6-4, the J call TRBJ2-2; D might be TRBD1 (5 bases). The CDR3 length is 14 residues. V was cut by 0 bases and J by 6 bases, with 8 bases left in between. Looked up from germline, CDR1 is MRHNA and CDR2 is SNTAGT. The chain's CDR3 is CASSDSKGAGELFF. The CDR3 region has the DNA TGTGCCAGCAGTGACTCGAAAGGGGCCGGGGAGCTGTTTTTT.

The chain uses TRBV10-1 and TRBJ2-3; D is perhaps TRBD1 or TRBD2 (5 bases each). Germline V gene data show CDR1 as WNHNN and CDR2 as SYGVQD (reference sequence). The CDR3 length is 14 residues. V lost 0 bases to trimming and J lost 4 bases, with 8 bases between them. In DNA form, the CDR3 reads TGCGCCAGCAGTGAGTCGGGACGGCCAGATACGCAGTATTTT. Encoded protein: CASSESGRPDTQYF.

V gene TRBV25-1 combines with J gene TRBJ1-2; 8 bases are a match to TRBD1. This CDR3 has 17 amino acids. V was pared by 4 bases and J by 2 bases, with 12 bases of the junction left unmatched. Germline V CDR1 and CDR2: MGHDK, SYGVNS. The CDR3 coding sequence is TGTGCCAGCAGTGCGGTCCAGGGGGCGTTGTCCAACTATGGCTACACCTTC. This sequence encodes CASSAVQGALSNYGYTF.

The gene calls are TRBV6-5 and TRBJ1-1; the match to TRBD1 covers 8 bases. V lost 6 bases, J lost 3 bases, and 6 bases stayed unmatched. The CDR3 is 14 amino acids. The germline CDR1 and CDR2 sequences are MNHEY and SVGAGI. The CDR3 loop is CASRPTGVDTEAFF. The CDR3 DNA sequence: TGTGCCAGCAGACCGACAGGGGTAGACACTGAAGCTTTCTTT.

About this clone: Other DNA sequences in this sample translate to the same CDR3. The chain links TRBV5-1 to TRBJ2-2; perhaps TRBD1 as D (5 bases). Trimming cost V 0 bases and J 3 bases, with 9 bases left between them. The CDR3 covers 15 residues. Germline loops: CDR1 SGHRS, CDR2 YFSETQ. CDR3 DNA: TGCGCCAGCAGCTTGGGCCAGGGTGACACCGGGGAGCTGTTTTTT. This translates into CASSLGQGDTGELFF.

This clone was counted a single time. This chain connects TRBV5-5 to TRBJ2-7, with unresolved D. Between the trimmed V and J ends, which lost 1 base and 4 bases, there was a span of 9 bases. Per germline, CDR1 SGHKS and CDR2 YYEKEE (reference sequence). CDR3 length: 13 residues. The DNA for the CDR3 is TGTGCCAGCAGCTTGTTTGGGGTGTACGAGCAGTACGTC. It is translated as CASSLFGVYEQYV.

V usage is TRBV23-1 and J usage is TRBJ1-6, with 7 nucleotides matching TRBD1. TRBV23-1 is an ORF for which the function is uncertain. The CDR3 consists of 13 residues. V trimming: 8 bases; J trimming: 11 bases; junction bases outside the gene matches: 9. The CDR3 here is CASPRQGAPPLHF. Written as DNA, the CDR3 is TGCGCCAGCCCTCGACAGGGAGCTCCACCCCTCCACTTT.

About this clone: Distinct nucleotide sequences in the sample also encode this CDR3. The chain joins TRBV5-1 to TRBJ2-5, with 8 positions matching TRBD1. CDR1 is SGHRS, CDR2 YFSETQ, per germline. The V segment lost 0 bases and the J segment 2 bases; nucleotides outside the gene matches: 0. The CDR3 runs to 14 residues. The CDR3 bases are TGCGCCAGCAGCTTGGGGACAGGGCAAGAGACCCAGTACTTC. This translates into CASSLGTGQETQYF.

The chain uses TRBV9 and TRBJ1-6; D might be TRBD1 (5 bases). Germline V gene sequence: CDR1 SGDLS, CDR2 YYNGEE. With 3 bases removed from V and 5 bases from J, the gap between germline ends came to 9 bases. The CDR3 is 14 amino acids. The chain's CDR3 is CASSALRDNSPLHF. DNA for the CDR3: TGTGCCAGCAGCGCTCTCAGGGATAATTCACCCCTCCACTTT.

The chain joins TRBV7-2 to TRBJ1-2; TRBD1 might be the D (6 bases). The CDR3 runs to 15 residues. The germline V gene encodes CDR1 SGHTA and CDR2 FQGNSA. Trimming removed 4 bases from V and 4 bases from J, with 16 bases in between. The CDR3 spells CASSSRDTATYGYTF. CDR3 sequence (DNA): TGTGCCAGCAGCTCACGGGACACGGCGACCTATGGCTACACCTTC.

This chain uses TRBV2 with TRBJ2-5, with no clear D. Germline lookup yields CDR1 SNHLY and CDR2 FYNNEI. Trimming pared 3 bases from V and 2 bases from J, leaving 7 bases between. The CDR3 is 13 amino acids. The CDR3 nucleotides are TGTGCCAGCAGTGACCTAGGGCAAGAGACCCAGTACTTC. Residues: CASSDLGQETQYF.

CDR3 protein: CASTSEGPGYTF. Here the CDR3 DNA reads TGTGCCAGCACTTCTGAGGGGCCGGGCTACACCTTC. V usage is TRBV28 and J usage is TRBJ1-2; possible D gene TRBD1, 5 bases. The CDR3 covers 12 residues. Germline V gene lookup returns CDR1 MDHEN and CDR2 SYDVKM. The germline V and J ends were trimmed by 7 bases and 8 bases, with 14 bases remaining between them.

This chain joins TRBV7-9 and TRBJ1-2; 9 nucleotides agree with TRBD1. Unmatched junction bases numbered 2, after V lost 3 bases and J lost 3 bases. The germline V gene encodes CDR1 SEHNR and CDR2 FQNEAQ (reference sequence). This CDR3 comprises 14 residues. The CDR3 is CASSFRDRDYGYTF. CDR3 bases: TGTGCCAGCAGCTTCCGGGACAGGGACTATGGCTACACCTTC.

The rearrangement uses TRBV4-1 and TRBJ2-1, with 8 bases matching TRBD2. The CDR3 consists of 15 residues. V trimming: 1 base; J trimming: 7 bases; junction bases outside the gene matches: 6. Germline V gene sequence: CDR1 MGHRA, CDR2 YSYEKL. This CDR3 reads CASSQAGGPGNEQFF. The CDR3 DNA reads as TGCGCCAGCAGCCAAGCGGGGGGGCCTGGAAATGAGCAGTTCTTC.

V is TRBV6-5 and J is TRBJ2-3; unclear D gene. The V gene lost 8 bases and the J gene lost 1 base, with 7 bases spanning the gap. Germline loops: CDR1 MNHEY, CDR2 SVGAGI. This CDR3 has 12 amino acids. CDR3 amino acids: CASGPRTDTQYF. In DNA, the CDR3 is TGTGCCAGCGGACCCCGCACAGATACGCAGTATTTT.

The gene calls are TRBV5-1 and TRBJ2-7; 11 positions agree with TRBD2. The CDR3 runs to 15 residues. J was trimmed by 3 bases and V by 3 bases; bases with no gene match: 5. CDR1 SGHRS and CDR2 YFSETQ come from the germline V gene. CDR3 region: CASSWGLAELYEQYV. In DNA form, the CDR3 reads TGCGCCAGCAGCTGGGGACTAGCGGAGCTCTACGAGCAGTACGTC.

This chain connects TRBV28 to TRBJ2-7; TRBD2 aligns across 13 bases. CDR1 and CDR2 (germline): MDHEN, SYDVKM. CDR3 size: 15 residues. V was pared by 5 bases and J by 4 bases, with 5 bases of the junction left unmatched. The CDR3 loop reads CASSVTSGGAYEQYF. Written as DNA, the CDR3 is TGTGCCAGCAGTGTCACTAGCGGGGGGGCTTACGAGCAGTACTTC.

J is TRBJ1-5 and V is TRBV12-3 or TRBV12-4; no reliable D call. V lost 3 bases, J lost 4 bases, and 7 bases lay in between. The CDR3 has 13 amino acids. The CDR3 reads CASSLAENQPQHF. The CDR3 DNA sequence: TGTGCCAGCAGTTTGGCTGAAAATCAGCCCCAGCATTTT.

The J gene is TRBJ2-7, the V gene TRBV21-1; the D call of TRBD1 is as the table states it, not checked on the DNA. TRBV21-1 is classified as a pseudogene. The CDR3 consists of 13 residues. The CDR3 DNA sequence: TGTGCCAGCAGGATACGACAGGGCTACGAGCAGTACGTC. The encoded protein is CASRIRQGYEQYV.

This chain connects TRBV9 to TRBJ2-7; D might be TRBD1 (5 bases). This CDR3 comprises 14 residues. The V end was cut by 4 bases, the J end by 6 bases, with 17 bases between. Germline CDR1 and CDR2: SGDLS and YYNGEE. For the CDR3, the DNA is TGTGCCAGCAGCCCTTCCCCAGGGTTCGGCGAGCAGTACGTC. Translated, it gives CASSPSPGFGEQYV.

The chain is built from TRBV29-1 and TRBJ2-1; the D gene is possibly TRBD1 (5 bases). CDR1 and CDR2 from the germline V gene are SQVTM and ANQGSEA. The CDR3 extends over 12 amino acids. The V and J ends lost 5 bases and 4 bases respectively, with 9 bases between them. The CDR3, as DNA: TGCAGCGTTCGACAGAGGTACAATGAGCAGTTCTTC. Its translation: CSVRQRYNEQFF.

The genes are TRBV3-1 (or the pseudogene TRBV3-2) and TRBJ1-2, with D perhaps matching TRBD1 (6 bases). CDR3 size: 12 residues. V lost 8 bases and J lost 10, with 17 bases in between. CDR1 is LGHDT, CDR2 YNNKEL, per germline (reference sequence). The CDR3 spells CASFRGYRDYTF. The CDR3 nucleotides read TGTGCCAGCTTCAGGGGATATCGGGACTACACCTTC.

This chain links TRBV6-6 with TRBJ1-5; TRBD1 aligns across 10 bases. The V gene end was trimmed by 8 bases and the J gene end by 7 bases; junction bases not matched to a gene: 8. This CDR3 has 14 amino acids. Germline lookup yields CDR1 MNHNY and CDR2 SVGAGI (reference sequence). This CDR3 is CASDDRGQAQPQHF. The CDR3 DNA reads TGTGCCAGCGATGACAGGGGGCAAGCGCAGCCCCAGCATTTT.